This TCR beta chain derives from a study of T cell responses to AZD1222 COVID-19 vaccine. This clone occurred a few times. Its antigen remains unidentified. Study-wide results and limits: Unmutated variant regions are reportedly targeted by nearly half of spike-specific TCRs. Mostly white British, mostly female donors; authors suggested clonal diversity may be underestimated. At 160-218 and 743-854, vaccine-associated CD4 TCRs were dominant, and they spanned spike.

The trim removed 4 bases at V and 4 bases at J, leaving 6 bases unmatched. CDR1 is LNHDA, CDR2 SQIVND, per germline (reference sequence). The CDR3 covers 16 residues. Assay used: immunoSEQ multiplex PCR; TCRdb lists only in-frame clones, some missing. Here the sample spans approximately 80,000 clones, roughly 88% being singletons. The sample consisted of peripheral blood, taken on day 0 of MenACWY control vaccination. This TCR was recovered from an adult in good health. The chain combines TRBV19 with TRBJ2-7, with 14 bases lining up with TRBD2. Here the CDR3 reads CASSSWTSGGSYEQYF. CDR3 DNA sequence: TGTGCCAGTAGTAGTTGGACTAGCGGGGGGAGTTACGAGCAGTACTTC.